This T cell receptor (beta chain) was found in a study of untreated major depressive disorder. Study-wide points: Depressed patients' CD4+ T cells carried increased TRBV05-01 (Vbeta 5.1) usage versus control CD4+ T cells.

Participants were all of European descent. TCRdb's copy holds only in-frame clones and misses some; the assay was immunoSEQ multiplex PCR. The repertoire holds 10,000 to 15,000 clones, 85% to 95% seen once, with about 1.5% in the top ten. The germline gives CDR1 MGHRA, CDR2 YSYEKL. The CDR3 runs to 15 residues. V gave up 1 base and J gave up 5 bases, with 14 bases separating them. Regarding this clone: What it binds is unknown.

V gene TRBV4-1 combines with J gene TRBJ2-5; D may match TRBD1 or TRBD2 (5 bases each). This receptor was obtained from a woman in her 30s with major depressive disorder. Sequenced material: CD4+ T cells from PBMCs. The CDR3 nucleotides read TGCGCCAGCAGCCAAGGGGGACCCTCAGGGGAGACCCAGTACTTC. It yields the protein CASSQGGPSGETQYF.